The clone carrying this T cell receptor beta chain was recorded only once. The data are from a study of control samples from healthy donors and cancer patients. TCRdb's table, derived via immunoSEQ multiplex PCR, lists solely in-frame clones and lacks some. Among approximately 84,000 clones listed, 91% were seen once. Sample: blood. This TCR was recovered from a young man in good health.

CDR3 sequence reads: CASSPLAGKETQYF. The CDR3 DNA sequence: TGTGCCAGCAGCCCTCTAGCGGGAAAAGAGACCCAGTACTTC. The chain links TRBV11-2 to TRBJ2-5, with 9 bases aligning to TRBD2. The CDR3 has 14 residues. Germline V CDR1 and CDR2: SGHAT, FQNNGV. The ends lost 5 bases at V and 3 bases at J; junction bases unmatched: 4.